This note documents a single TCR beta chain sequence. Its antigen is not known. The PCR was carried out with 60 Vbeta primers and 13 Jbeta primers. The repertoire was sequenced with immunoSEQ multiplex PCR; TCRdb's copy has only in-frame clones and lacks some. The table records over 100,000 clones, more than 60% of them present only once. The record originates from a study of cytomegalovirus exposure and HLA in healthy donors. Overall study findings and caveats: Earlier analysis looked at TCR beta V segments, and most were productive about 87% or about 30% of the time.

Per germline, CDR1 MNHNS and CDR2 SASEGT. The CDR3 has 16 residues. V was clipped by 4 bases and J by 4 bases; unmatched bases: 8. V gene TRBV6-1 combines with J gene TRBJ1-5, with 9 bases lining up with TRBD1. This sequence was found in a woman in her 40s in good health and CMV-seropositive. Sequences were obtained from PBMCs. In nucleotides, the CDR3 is TGTGCCAGCAGTGGAACCGCGGGACAGGGTAATCAGCCCCAGCATTTT. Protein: CASSGTAGQGNQPQHF.